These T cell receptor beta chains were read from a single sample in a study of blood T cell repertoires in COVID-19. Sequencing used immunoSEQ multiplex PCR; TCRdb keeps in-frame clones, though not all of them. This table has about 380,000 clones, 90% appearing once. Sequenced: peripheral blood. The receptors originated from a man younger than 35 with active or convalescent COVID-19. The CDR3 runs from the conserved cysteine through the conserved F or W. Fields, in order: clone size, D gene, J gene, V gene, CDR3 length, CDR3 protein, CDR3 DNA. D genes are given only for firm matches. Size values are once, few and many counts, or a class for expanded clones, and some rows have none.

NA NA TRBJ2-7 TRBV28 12 CASRQDPYEQYF TGTGCCAGCAGACAGGACCCGTACGAGCAGTACTTC
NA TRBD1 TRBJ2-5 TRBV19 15 CASSIEGTGRETQYF TGTGCCAGTAGTATAGAGGGGACAGGGAGAGAGACCCAGTACTTC
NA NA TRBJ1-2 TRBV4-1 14 CASSQVYGEYGYTF TGCGCCAGCAGCCAAGTGTACGGAGAATATGGCTACACCTTC
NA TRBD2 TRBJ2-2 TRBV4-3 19 CASSQDVGGLAGGTGELFF TGCGCCAGCAGCCAAGATGTCGGGGGACTAGCGGGAGGAACCGGGGAGCTGTTTTTT
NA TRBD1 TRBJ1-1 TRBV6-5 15 CASIRDRSMNTEAFF TGTGCCAGCATTCGGGACAGGTCCATGAACACTGAAGCTTTCTTT
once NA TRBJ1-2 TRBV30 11 CAWAQGSGYTF TGTGCCTGGGCTCAGGGAAGTGGCTACACCTTC
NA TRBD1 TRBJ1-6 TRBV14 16 CASSHLKQGAYSPLHF TGTGCCAGCAGCCATCTGAAACAGGGGGCGTATTCACCCCTCCACTTT
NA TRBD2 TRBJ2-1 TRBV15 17 CATSRDDLAGAPSEQFF TGTGCCACCAGCAGAGATGATCTAGCGGGAGCCCCTAGTGAGCAGTTCTTC
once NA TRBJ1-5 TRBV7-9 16 CASSPNSIRGNQPQHF TGTGCCAGCAGCCCTAACAGTATTCGCGGCAATCAGCCCCAGCATTTT
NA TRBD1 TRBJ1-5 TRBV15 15 CATSSRDRGPQPQHF TGTGCCACCAGCAGCCGGGACAGGGGGCCTCAGCCCCAGCATTTT
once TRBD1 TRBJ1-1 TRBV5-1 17 CASSLGAGQGVRTEAFF TGCGCCAGCAGCTTGGGGGCGGGACAGGGAGTCAGAACTGAAGCTTTCTTT
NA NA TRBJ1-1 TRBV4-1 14 CASSQDRGNTEAFF TGCGCCAGCAGCCAAGATCGCGGGAACACTGAAGCTTTCTTT
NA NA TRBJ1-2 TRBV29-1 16 CSVEDPAGPSNYGYTF TGCAGCGTTGAAGATCCGGCAGGTCCATCCAACTATGGCTACACCTTC
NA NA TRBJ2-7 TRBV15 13 CATSRDRGYEQYF TGTGCCACCAGCAGAGACAGGGGTTACGAGCAGTACTTC
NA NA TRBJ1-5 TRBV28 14 CASADFLGNQPQHF TGTGCCAGCGCTGACTTTTTAGGCAATCAGCCCCAGCATTTT
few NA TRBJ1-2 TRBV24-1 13 CATSDFPGYGYTF TGTGCCACCAGTGACTTTCCGGGGTATGGCTACACCTTC
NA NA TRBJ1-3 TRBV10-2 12 CASREGGNTIYF TGCGCCAGCCGGGAGGGTGGAAACACCATATATTTT
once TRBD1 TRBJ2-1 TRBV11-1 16 CASSPLGQDSLREQFF TGTGCCAGCAGCCCCCTGGGACAGGACTCCCTACGGGAGCAGTTCTTC
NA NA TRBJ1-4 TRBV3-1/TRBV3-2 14 CASSQGGSNEKLFF TGTGCCAGCAGCCAAGGAGGGTCTAATGAAAAACTGTTTTTT
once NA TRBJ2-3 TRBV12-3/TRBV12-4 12 CASSLLRDTQYF TGTGCCAGCAGCCTTCTGCGAGATACGCAGTATTTT
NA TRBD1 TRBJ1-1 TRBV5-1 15 CASSLGDRGRTEAFF TGCGCCAGCAGCTTGGGGGACAGGGGGCGTACTGAAGCTTTCTTT
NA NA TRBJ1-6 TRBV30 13 CAWDSLSGSPLHF TGTGCCTGGGACTCATTAAGCGGTTCACCCCTCCACTTT
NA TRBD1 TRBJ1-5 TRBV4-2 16 CASSPRDRRDNQPQHF TGTGCCAGCAGCCCCCGGGACAGGCGAGACAATCAGCCCCAGCATTTT
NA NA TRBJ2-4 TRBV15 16 CATSREGVLAKNIQYF TGTGCCACCAGCAGAGAGGGAGTCTTAGCCAAAAACATTCAGTACTTC
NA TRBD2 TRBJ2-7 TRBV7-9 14 CASSRLAEAYEQYF TGTGCCAGCAGCCGACTAGCGGAAGCCTACGAGCAGTACTTC
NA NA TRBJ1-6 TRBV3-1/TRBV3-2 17 CASSQGLGEVYNSPLHF TGTGCCAGCAGCCAAGGTCTCGGGGAGGTTTATAATTCACCCCTCCACTTT
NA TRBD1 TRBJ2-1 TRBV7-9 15 CASSLGVTGDNEQFF TGTGCCAGCAGCTTAGGGGTGACAGGGGACAATGAGCAGTTCTTC
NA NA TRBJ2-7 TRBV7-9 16 CASSSPSGTRPYEQYF TGTGCCAGCAGCTCCCCGTCGGGGACTCGACCCTACGAGCAGTACTTC
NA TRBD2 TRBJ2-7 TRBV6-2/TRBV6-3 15 CASSHGLAGGHEQYF TGTGCCAGCAGTCACGGACTAGCGGGAGGTCACGAGCAGTACTTC
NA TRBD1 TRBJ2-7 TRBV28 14 CASSFQDRRDEQYF TGTGCCAGCAGCTTCCAGGACAGGCGAGACGAGCAGTACTTC
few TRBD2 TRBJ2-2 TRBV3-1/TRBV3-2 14 CATSMGGYGAELFF TGTGCCACCTCGATGGGAGGGTATGGTGCGGAGCTGTTTTTT
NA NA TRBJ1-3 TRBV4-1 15 CASSPYPLSGNTIYF TGCGCCAGCAGCCCCTATCCTCTCTCTGGAAACACCATATATTTT
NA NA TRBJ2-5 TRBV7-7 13 CASSSTYQETQYF TGTGCCAGCAGCTCGACATACCAAGAGACCCAGTACTTC
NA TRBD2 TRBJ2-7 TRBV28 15 CASTPGGESSYEQYF TGTGCCAGCACCCCTGGGGGGGAGTCGAGCTACGAGCAGTACTTC
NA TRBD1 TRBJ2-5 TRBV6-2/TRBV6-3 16 CASSPARTGGRETQYF TGTGCCAGCAGCCCGGCCAGGACAGGGGGCAGGGAGACCCAGTACTTC
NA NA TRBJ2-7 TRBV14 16 CASSQGSTRSSYEQYF TGTGCCAGCAGCCAAGGTAGTACCCGGAGCTCCTACGAGCAGTACTTC
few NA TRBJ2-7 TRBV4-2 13 CASSQLYSGEQYF TGTGCCAGCAGCCAATTATATTCGGGCGAGCAGTACTTC
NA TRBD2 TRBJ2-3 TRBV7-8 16 CASSYLTSGSTDTQYF TGTGCCAGCAGCTACCTGACTAGCGGGAGCACAGATACGCAGTATTTT
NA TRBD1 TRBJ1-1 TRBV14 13 CASSPGQWKFAFF TGTGCCAGCAGCCCGGGACAGTGGAAATTTGCTTTCTTT
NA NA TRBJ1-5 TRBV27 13 CASSLRGNQPQHF TGTGCCAGCAGTTTACGGGGCAATCAGCCCCAGCATTTT
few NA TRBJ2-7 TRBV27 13 CASSSGEAYEQYF TGTGCCAGCAGCTCGGGAGAGGCCTACGAGCAGTACTTC
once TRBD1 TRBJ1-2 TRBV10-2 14 CASAEGAWGYGYTF TGCGCCAGCGCGGAGGGGGCCTGGGGCTATGGCTACACCTTC
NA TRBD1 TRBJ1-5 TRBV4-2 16 CASSQAGTGEYQPQHF TGTGCCAGCAGCCAAGCTGGGACAGGGGAGTATCAGCCCCAGCATTTT
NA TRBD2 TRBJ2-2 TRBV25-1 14 CATSGLAGTGELFF TGTGCCACCTCCGGACTAGCGGGGACCGGGGAGCTGTTTTTT
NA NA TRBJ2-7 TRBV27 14 CASSLRQGSYEQYF TGTGCCAGCAGTTTGAGGCAGGGGTCCTACGAGCAGTACTTC
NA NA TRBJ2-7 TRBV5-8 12 CAKCTGPYEQYF TGTGCCAAATGTACAGGGCCCTACGAGCAGTACTTC
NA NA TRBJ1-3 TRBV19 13 CASSPQGTDTIYF TGTGCCAGTAGTCCACAGGGAACAGACACCATATATTTT
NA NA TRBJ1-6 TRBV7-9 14 CASSLWEGNSPLHF TGTGCCAGCAGCTTGTGGGAGGGGAATTCACCCCTCCACTTT
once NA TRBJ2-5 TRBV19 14 CASKPIADQETQYF TGTGCCAGTAAACCGATAGCAGACCAAGAGACCCAGTACTTC
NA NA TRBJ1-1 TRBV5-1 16 CASSSPEGQMNTEAFF TGCGCCAGCAGCTCCCCCGAAGGACAGATGAACACTGAAGCTTTCTTT
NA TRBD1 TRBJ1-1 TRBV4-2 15 CASSQGQGRDTEAFF TGTGCCAGCAGCCAAGGACAGGGTCGTGACACTGAAGCTTTCTTT